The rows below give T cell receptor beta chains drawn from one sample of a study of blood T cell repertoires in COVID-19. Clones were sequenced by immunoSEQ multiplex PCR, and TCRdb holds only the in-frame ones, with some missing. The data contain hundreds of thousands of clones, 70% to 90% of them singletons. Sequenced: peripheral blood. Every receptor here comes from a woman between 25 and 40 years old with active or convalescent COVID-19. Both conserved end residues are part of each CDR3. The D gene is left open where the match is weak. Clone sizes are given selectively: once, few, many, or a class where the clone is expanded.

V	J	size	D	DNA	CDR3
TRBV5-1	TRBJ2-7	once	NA	TGCGCCAGCAGTAAACCTCGGTCAGGGGCAACCTACGAGCAGTACTTC	CASSKPRSGATYEQYF
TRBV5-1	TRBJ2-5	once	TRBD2	TGCGCCAGCAGCTTCTCAGCGGGAGGACAAGAGACCCAGTACTTC	CASSFSAGGQETQYF
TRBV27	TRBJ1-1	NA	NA	TGTGCCACCAAGGTAAGGGGTCTGAACACTGAAGCTTTCTTT	CATKVRGLNTEAFF
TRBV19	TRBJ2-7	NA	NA	TGTGCCAGTAGTATGAGGAGGGACTACGAGCAGTACTTC	CASSMRRDYEQYF
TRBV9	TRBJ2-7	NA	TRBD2	TGTGCCAGCAGCGCCGCTAGCGGGAGCTACGAGCAGTACTTC	CASSAASGSYEQYF
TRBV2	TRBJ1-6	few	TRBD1	TGTGCCAGCAAGATCACAGGGGAAGGCTCACCCCTCCACTTT	CASKITGEGSPLHF
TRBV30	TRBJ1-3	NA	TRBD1	TGTGCCCTGGACAGGTCCTCTGGAAACACCATATATTTT	CALDRSSGNTIYF
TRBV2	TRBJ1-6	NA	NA	TGTGCCAGCAGACAAGACTCCTATAATTCACCCCTCCACTTT	CASRQDSYNSPLHF
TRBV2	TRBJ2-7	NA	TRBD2	TGTGCCAGCATGAAACTAGCGGGAGCAAACGAGCAGTACTTC	CASMKLAGANEQYF
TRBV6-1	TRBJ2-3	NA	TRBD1	TGTGCCAGCAGTGATGGGACAGACGCAGATACGCAGTATTTT	CASSDGTDADTQYF
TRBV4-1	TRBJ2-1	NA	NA	TGCGCCAGCAGACTTAACGCGGGGACGTACAATGAGCAGTTCTTC	CASRLNAGTYNEQFF
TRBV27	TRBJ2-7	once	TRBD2	TGTGCCAGCAGCAGACTAGCGGGAGAATCAGAGCAGTACTTC	CASSRLAGESEQYF
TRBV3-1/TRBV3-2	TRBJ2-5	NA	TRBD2	TGTGCCAGCAGCCAAGTGCGGGGGGGCCTTTATATTGAGACCCAGTACTTC	CASSQVRGGLYIETQYF
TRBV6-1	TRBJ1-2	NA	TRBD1	TGTGCCAGCAGTGAAGGGGGACAGTTCCCTTATGGCTACACCTTC	CASSEGGQFPYGYTF
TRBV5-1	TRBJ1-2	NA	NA	TGCGCCAGCAGCAACCCGGGCCGGAGGGACTATGGCTACACCTTC	CASSNPGRRDYGYTF
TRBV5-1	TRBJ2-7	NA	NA	TGCGCCAGCAGCTTAAGGGGGTCCGGGGACGAGCAGTACTTC	CASSLRGSGDEQYF
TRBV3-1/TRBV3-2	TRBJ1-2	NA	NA	TGTGCCAGCAGCCCGGACAGCTATGGCTACACCTTC	CASSPDSYGYTF
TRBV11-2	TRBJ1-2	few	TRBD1	TGTGCCAGCAGCCCCGGACAGGCCCTGGGCTACACCTTC	CASSPGQALGYTF
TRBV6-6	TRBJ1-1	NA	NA	TGTGCCAGCAGTTACGGAGGGAGCACTGAAGCTTTCTTT	CASSYGGSTEAFF
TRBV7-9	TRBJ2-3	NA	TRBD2	TGTGCCAGCAGCCTACCGACTAGCGGGGGAGCGGCAGATACGCAGTATTTT	CASSLPTSGGAADTQYF
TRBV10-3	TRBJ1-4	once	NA	TGTGCCATCAGTGAGGGGTGGGGCCCTAATGAAAAACTGTTTTTT	CAISEGWGPNEKLFF
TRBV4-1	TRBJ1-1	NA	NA	TGCGCCAGCAGCCAAGCCATACAGGGTCCGCCAAACACTGAAGCTTTCTTT	CASSQAIQGPPNTEAFF
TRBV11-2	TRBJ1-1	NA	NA	TGTGCCAGCAGCTTAGGCCACGGAGGTATGGACACTGAAGCTTTCTTT	CASSLGHGGMDTEAFF
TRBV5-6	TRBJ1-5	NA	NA	TGTGCCAGCAGCTTGGGGACAGTTAATCAGCCCCAGCATTTT	CASSLGTVNQPQHF